The clone carrying this T cell receptor beta chain was counted ten times or more. These data belong to a study of Graves' ophthalmopathy and Graves' hyperthyroidism. The CDR3 runs to 13 residues. V was cut by 0 bases and J by 6 bases, with 9 bases left in between. The germline V gene has CDR1 SGHRS and CDR2 YFSETQ. RNA transcripts served as template for amplifying TCR beta CDR3 sequences. HTBI primers were employed in first-round RT-PCR, then a second-round multiplex PCR followed. A single record per CDR3 protein comes from TCRdb applying MiXCR to the multiplex PCR reads. The top ten hold roughly 11% of the sample, which has around 1,000,000 distinct CDR3 sequences, approximately 35% seen once.

The clonotype was recovered from an adult man with Graves' hyperthyroidism. The chain links TRBV5-1 to TRBJ1-1; D perhaps matches TRBD1 (5 bases). Source material: peripheral blood or thyroid tissue (not recorded which). CDR3 loop: CASSLGTSPEAFF. As DNA, the CDR3 is TGCGCCAGCAGCTTGGGGACATCCCCTGAAGCTTTCTTT.